These 13 T cell receptor beta chains were all obtained from the same sample, sequenced in a study of T cell changes during pregnancy in multiple sclerosis. Method: immunoSEQ multiplex PCR; TCRdb's copy keeps in-frame clones and lacks some. Of under 80,000 clones in the sample, over 85% were seen once. The sample here was peripheral blood, taken after pregnancy. The receptors were gathered from a female donor in good health, enrolled as a control in a pregnancy study.

J is TRBJ2-1 and V is TRBV28; D is perhaps TRBD2 (6 bases). Trimming cost V 6 bases and J 2 bases, with 20 bases left between them. CDR1 MDHEN and CDR2 SYDVKM come from the germline V gene. The CDR3 runs to 17 residues. The CDR3 protein is CASSLTRGLRAYNEQFF. CDR3 sequence (DNA): TGTGCCAGCAGCTTAACCCGGGGGTTACGAGCCTACAATGAGCAGTTCTTC.

The gene calls are TRBV11-2 and TRBJ2-7, with 13 bases fitting TRBD2. This CDR3 is built from 19 residues. Unmatched junction bases numbered 11, after V lost 3 bases and J lost 0 bases. The germline CDR1 and CDR2 sequences are SGHAT and FQNNGV. CDR3 region: CASSFNLRTSGGISYEQYF. DNA for the CDR3: TGTGCCAGCAGCTTTAATCTGCGGACTAGCGGGGGAATCTCCTACGAGCAGTACTTC.

The J gene is TRBJ1-1, the V gene TRBV5-1; TRBD1 agrees at 7 bases. The CDR3 is 14 amino acids. The V and J ends lost 3 bases and 3 bases, in that order; junction bases with no gene match: 5. Germline CDR1 reads SGHRS; CDR2 reads YFSETQ. The CDR3 bases are TGCGCCAGCAGCTCCAGGGGGTCGGACACTGAAGCTTTCTTT. Translated, it gives CASSSRGSDTEAFF.

The chain uses TRBV5-1 and TRBJ2-1; D might be TRBD2 (5 bases). V dropped 1 base and J dropped 4 bases, with 18 bases sitting between them. Germline-derived CDR1 and CDR2 are SGHRS and YFSETQ. The CDR3 contains 17 residues. This CDR3 is CASSLTLDGIVYNEQFF. DNA for the CDR3: TGCGCCAGCAGCTTGACCCTCGACGGGATCGTTTACAATGAGCAGTTCTTC.

As regards this clone: The germline gene is not matched at one end of the junction; a read error may be the cause. This chain links TRBV2 with TRBJ2-7, with 8 bases fitting TRBD1. The germline V gene encodes CDR1 SNHLY and CDR2 FYNNEI. CDR3 size: 13 residues. This chain's CDR3 is CASRRQGSFEQYF. CDR3 sequence (DNA): TGTGCCAGCAGAAGACAGGGGTCCTTCGAGCAGTACTTC.

The V and J genes are TRBV7-2 and TRBJ2-7; 8 positions match TRBD1. The CDR3 consists of 14 residues. Trimming removed 2 bases from V and 7 bases from J; junction bases left unmatched: 7. Germline V CDR1 and CDR2: SGHTA, FQGNSA. CDR3 DNA sequence: TGTGCCAGCAGCTTAACCCTGACAGGGGAAGAGCAGTACTTC. Its protein is CASSLTLTGEEQYF.

V is TRBV2 and J is TRBJ2-2, with a tentative D call TRBD2 (6 bases). Germline loops: CDR1 SNHLY, CDR2 FYNNEI. The CDR3 runs to 16 residues. The ends were cut back, 2 bases at V and 2 bases at J, with 12 bases in the middle. The CDR3 nucleotides are TGTGCCAGCAGTGAATTGATTAGCGGTAACACCGGGGAGCTGTTTTTT. Translation: CASSELISGNTGELFF.

The chain carries TRBV7-8 and TRBJ1-2; D call uncertain. Between the trimmed V and J ends, which lost 1 base and 5 bases, there was a span of 5 bases. CDR3 length equals 12 residues. CDR1 is SGHVS and CDR2 is FQNEAQ in the germline V gene. The DNA of the CDR3 is TGTGCCAGCAGCTTAGATGCGTATGGCTACACCTTC. Protein: CASSLDAYGYTF.

This sequence joins TRBV28 and TRBJ2-7; D might be TRBD1 (6 bases). V was trimmed by 4 bases and J by 3 bases, leaving 13 bases between them. The CDR3 loop spans 14 amino acids. Germline CDR1 MDHEN, CDR2 SYDVKM. CDR3 sequence reads: CASSSRDTNYEQYF. CDR3 sequence (DNA): TGTGCCAGCAGTTCCCGGGACACCAACTACGAGCAGTACTTC.

The chain couples TRBV5-6 to TRBJ1-4, with no clear D. CDR3 length equals 16 residues. Germline V gene sequence: CDR1 SGHDT, CDR2 YYEEEE. V lost 4 bases and J 0 bases, leaving 13 bases between the germline ends. CDR3 nucleotides: TGTGCCAGCAGCCCTTCTTTCCTTTCAACTAATGAAAAACTGTTTTTT. This gives the protein CASSPSFLSTNEKLFF. The full variable domain, completed using reference TRBV5-6 and TRBJ1-4, is DAGVTQSPTHLIKTRGQQVTLRCSPKSGHDTVSWYQQALGQGPQFIFQYYEEEERQRGNFPDRFSGHQFPNYSSELNVNALLLGDSALYLCASSPSFLSTNEKLFFGSGTQLSVL.

The chain uses TRBV27 and TRBJ1-1, with D uncertain. Per germline, CDR1 MNHEY and CDR2 SMNVEV (reference sequence). CDR3 size: 13 residues. V shed 8 bases and J shed 1 base, with 11 bases lying between them. CDR3 sequence: CASGPRGNTEAFF. CDR3 in DNA: TGTGCCAGCGGCCCCCGGGGGAACACTGAAGCTTTCTTT.

The CDR3 spells CASSLVPDRGKLFF. The CDR3, as DNA: TGTGCCAGCAGCTTAGTCCCGGACAGGGGAAAACTGTTTTTT. V and J are TRBV11-2 and TRBJ1-4; 9 nucleotides align to TRBD1. CDR3 length equals 14 residues. Germline V gene lookup returns CDR1 SGHAT and CDR2 FQNNGV. Losses at the gene ends were 1 base for V and 10 bases for J; bases not matched to a gene: 4.

This rearrangement joins TRBV19 to TRBJ2-3, with 11 bases identical to TRBD2. Germline V gene sequence: CDR1 LNHDA, CDR2 SQIVND (reference sequence). V lost 5 bases and J lost 1; bases outside the gene matches: 2. The CDR3 loop spans 15 amino acids. In nucleotides, the CDR3 is TGTGCCAGTAGTCAGACTAGCGGGGGCACAGATACGCAGTATTTT. It is translated as CASSQTSGGTDTQYF. Full variable domain (remainder filled in from reference TRBV19 and TRBJ2-3): DGGITQSPKYLFRKEGQNVTLSCEQNLNHDAMYWYRQDPGQGLRLIYYSQIVNDFQKGDIAEGYSVSREKKESFPLTVTSAQKNPTAFYLCASSQTSGGTDTQYFGPGTRLTVL.